A single T cell receptor (beta chain) is shown here with its context. The antigen is undetermined. TCRdb's copy holds only in-frame clones and misses some; the assay was immunoSEQ multiplex PCR. The table lists about 52,000 clones, roughly 84% of them singletons. The length of the CDR3 is 16 residues. V gave up 1 base and J gave up 3 bases; unmatched junction bases: 8. Germline CDR1 is SGHDT and CDR2 is YYEEEE. This sample is drawn from a study of PD-L1 blockade in urothelial cancer. Study background: Patients went on atezolizumab in the mid-2010s, receiving 1,200 mg intravenously every 3 weeks. Blood was tested 3 weeks (second dose) and 6 weeks into treatment. Median T cell yield per blood sample was about 140,000 cells.

Study conclusions and caveats: Below-median TCR clonality that was measured in pretreatment blood predicted better survival.

The V and J genes are TRBV5-6 and TRBJ2-7, with 9 positions matching TRBD1. The source was PBMCs, collected around atezolizumab (anti-PD-L1) treatment. The sequence came from a man aged 40-49 years with urothelial cancer. The CDR3 region has the DNA TGTGCCAGCAGCTTGCGGCTCGGGACAGGGATCTACGAGCAGTACTTC. It codes for CASSLRLGTGIYEQYF.